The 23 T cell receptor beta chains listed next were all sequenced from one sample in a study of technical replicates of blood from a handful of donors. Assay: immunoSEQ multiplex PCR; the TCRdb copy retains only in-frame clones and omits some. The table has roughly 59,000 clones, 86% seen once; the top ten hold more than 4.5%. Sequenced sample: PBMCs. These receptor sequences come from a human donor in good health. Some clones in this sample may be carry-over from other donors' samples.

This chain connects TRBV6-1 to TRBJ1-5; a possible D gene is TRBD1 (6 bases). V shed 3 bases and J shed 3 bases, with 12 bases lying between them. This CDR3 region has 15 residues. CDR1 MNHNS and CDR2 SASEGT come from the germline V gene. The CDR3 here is CASSERDNYNQPQHF. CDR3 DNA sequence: TGTGCCAGCAGTGAGAGGGACAACTACAATCAGCCCCAGCATTTT.

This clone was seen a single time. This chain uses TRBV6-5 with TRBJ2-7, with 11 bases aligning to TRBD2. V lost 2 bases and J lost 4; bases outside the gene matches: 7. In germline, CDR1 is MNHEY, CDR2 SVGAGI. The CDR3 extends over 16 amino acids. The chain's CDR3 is CASSYETGLAVYEQYF. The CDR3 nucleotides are TGTGCCAGCAGTTACGAGACGGGACTAGCGGTATACGAGCAGTACTTC.

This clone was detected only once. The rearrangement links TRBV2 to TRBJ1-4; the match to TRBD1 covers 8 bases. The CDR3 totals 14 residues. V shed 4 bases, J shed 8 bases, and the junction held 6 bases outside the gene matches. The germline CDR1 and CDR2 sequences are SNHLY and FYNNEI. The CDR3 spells CASSVDRGREKLFF. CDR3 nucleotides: TGTGCCAGCAGTGTTGACAGGGGTAGAGAAAAACTGTTTTTT.

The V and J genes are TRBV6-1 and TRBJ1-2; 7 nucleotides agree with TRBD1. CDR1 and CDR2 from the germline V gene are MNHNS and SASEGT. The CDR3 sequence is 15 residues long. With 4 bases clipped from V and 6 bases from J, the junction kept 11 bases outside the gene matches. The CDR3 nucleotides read TGTGCCAGCAGTGCTGAAGGGGGCAGGGCACATGGCTACACCTTC. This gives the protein CASSAEGGRAHGYTF.

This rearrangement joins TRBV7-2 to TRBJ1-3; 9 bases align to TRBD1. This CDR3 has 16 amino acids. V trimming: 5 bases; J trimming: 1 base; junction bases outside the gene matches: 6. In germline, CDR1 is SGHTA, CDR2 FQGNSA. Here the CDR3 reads CASSIDRGTSGNTIYF. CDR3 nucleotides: TGTGCCAGCAGCATCGACAGGGGGACATCTGGAAACACCATATATTTT. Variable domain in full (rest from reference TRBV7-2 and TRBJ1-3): GAGVSQSPSNKVTEKGKDVELRCDPISGHTALYWYRQSLGQGLEFLIYFQGNSAPDKSGLPSDRFSAERTGGSVSTLTIQRTQQEDSAVYLCASSIDRGTSGNTIYFGEGSWLTVV.

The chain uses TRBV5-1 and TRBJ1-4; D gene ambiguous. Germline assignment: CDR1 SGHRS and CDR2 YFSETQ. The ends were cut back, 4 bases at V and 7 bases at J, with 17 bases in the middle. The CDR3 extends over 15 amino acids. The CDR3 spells CASSPETGWSEKLFF. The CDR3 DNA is TGCGCCAGCAGCCCCGAGACGGGGTGGAGTGAAAAACTGTTTTTT.

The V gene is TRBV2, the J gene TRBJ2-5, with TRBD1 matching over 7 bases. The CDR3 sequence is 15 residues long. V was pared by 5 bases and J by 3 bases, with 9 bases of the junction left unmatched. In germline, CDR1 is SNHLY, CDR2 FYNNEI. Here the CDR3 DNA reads TGTGCCAGCAGTCCCGGGACAGCGATTGAAGAGACCCAGTACTTC. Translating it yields CASSPGTAIEETQYF.

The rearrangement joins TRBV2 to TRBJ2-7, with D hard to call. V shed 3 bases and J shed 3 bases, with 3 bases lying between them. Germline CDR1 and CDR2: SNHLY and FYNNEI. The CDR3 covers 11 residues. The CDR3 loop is CASSDNYEQYF. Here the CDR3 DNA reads TGTGCCAGCAGTGACAACTACGAGCAGTACTTC. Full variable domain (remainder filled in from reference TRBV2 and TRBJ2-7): EPEVTQTPSHQVTQMGQEVILRCVPISNHLYFYWYRQILGQKVEFLVSFYNNEISEKSEIFDDQFSVERPDGSNFTLKIRSTKLEDSAMYFCASSDNYEQYFGPGTRLTVT.

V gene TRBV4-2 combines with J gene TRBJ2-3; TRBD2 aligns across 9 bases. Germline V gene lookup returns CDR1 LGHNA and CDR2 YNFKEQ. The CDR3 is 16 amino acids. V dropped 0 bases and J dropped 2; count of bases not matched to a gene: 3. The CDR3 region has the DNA TGTGCCAGCAGCCAAGAACTAGCGGGTGTCACAGATACGCAGTATTTT. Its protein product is CASSQELAGVTDTQYF.

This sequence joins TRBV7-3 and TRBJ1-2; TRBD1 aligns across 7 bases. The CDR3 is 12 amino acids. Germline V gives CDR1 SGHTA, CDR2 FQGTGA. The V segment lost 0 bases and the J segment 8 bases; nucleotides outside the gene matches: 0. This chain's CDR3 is CASSLTQGGYTF. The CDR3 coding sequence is TGTGCCAGCAGCTTAACACAGGGGGGCTACACCTTC.

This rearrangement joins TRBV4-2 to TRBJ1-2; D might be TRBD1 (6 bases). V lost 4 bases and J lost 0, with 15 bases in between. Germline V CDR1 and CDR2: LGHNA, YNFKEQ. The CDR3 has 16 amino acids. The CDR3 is CASSPETGLANYGYTF. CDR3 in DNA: TGTGCCAGCAGCCCTGAGACAGGATTAGCTAACTATGGCTACACCTTC.

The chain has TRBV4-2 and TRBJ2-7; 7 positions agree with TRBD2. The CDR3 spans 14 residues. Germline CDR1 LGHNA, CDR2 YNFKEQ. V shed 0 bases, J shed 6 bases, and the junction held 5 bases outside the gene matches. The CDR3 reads CASSQDSREGEQYF. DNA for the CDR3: TGTGCCAGCAGCCAAGATAGCAGGGAGGGCGAGCAGTACTTC.

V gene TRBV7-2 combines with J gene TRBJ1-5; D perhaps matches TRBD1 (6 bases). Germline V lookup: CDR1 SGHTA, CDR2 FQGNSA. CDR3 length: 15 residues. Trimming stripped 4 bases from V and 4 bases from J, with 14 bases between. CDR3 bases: TGTGCCAGCAGCTCACAGGGTCTGGGGAATCAGCCCCAGCATTTT. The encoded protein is CASSSQGLGNQPQHF.

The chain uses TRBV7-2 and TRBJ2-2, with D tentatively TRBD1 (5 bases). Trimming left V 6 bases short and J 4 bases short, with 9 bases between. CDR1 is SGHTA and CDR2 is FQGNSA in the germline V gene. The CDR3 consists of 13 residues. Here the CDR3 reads CASRGVPTGELFF. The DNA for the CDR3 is TGTGCCAGCAGAGGGGTTCCCACCGGGGAGCTGTTTTTT.

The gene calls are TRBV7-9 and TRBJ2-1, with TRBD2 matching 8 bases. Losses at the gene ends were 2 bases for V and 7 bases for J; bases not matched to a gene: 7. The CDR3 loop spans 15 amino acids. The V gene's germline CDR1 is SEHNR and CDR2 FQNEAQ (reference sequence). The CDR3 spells CASSLLLAGSNEQFF. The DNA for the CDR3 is TGTGCCAGCAGCTTACTGTTAGCGGGGTCGAATGAGCAGTTCTTC. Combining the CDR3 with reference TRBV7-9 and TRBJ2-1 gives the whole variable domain DTGVSQNPRHKITKRGQNVTFRCDPISEHNRLYWYRQTLGQGPEFLTYFQNEAQLEKSRLLSDRFSAERPKGSFSTLEIQRTEQGDSAMYLCASSLLLAGSNEQFFGPGTRLTVL.

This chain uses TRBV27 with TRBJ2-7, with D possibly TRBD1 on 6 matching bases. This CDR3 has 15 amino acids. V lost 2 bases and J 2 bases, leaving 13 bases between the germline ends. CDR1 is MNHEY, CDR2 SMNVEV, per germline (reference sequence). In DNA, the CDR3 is TGTGCCAGCAGTTTAGCCAGGGGACCCCCCTACGAGCAGTACTTC. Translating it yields CASSLARGPPYEQYF.

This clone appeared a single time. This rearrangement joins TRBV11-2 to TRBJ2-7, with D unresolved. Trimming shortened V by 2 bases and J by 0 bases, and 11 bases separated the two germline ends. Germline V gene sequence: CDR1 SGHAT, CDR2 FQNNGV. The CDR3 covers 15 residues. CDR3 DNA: TGTGCCAGCAGCTTATATTACCCCGGCTCCTACGAGCAGTACTTC. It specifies CASSLYYPGSYEQYF.

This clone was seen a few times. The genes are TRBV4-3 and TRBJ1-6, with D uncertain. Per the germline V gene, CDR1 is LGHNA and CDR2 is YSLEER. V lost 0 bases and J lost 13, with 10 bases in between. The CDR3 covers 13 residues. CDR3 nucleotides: TGCGCCAGCAGCCAAGATCGGTGGTGGCCCCTCCACTTT. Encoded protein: CASSQDRWWPLHF.

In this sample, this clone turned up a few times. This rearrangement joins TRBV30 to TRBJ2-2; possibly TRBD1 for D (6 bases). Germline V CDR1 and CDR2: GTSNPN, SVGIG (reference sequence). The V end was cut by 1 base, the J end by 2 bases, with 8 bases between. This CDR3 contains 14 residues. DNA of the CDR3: TGTGCCTGGAGTGCCAGGGGTAACACCGGGGAGCTGTTTTTT. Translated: CAWSARGNTGELFF.

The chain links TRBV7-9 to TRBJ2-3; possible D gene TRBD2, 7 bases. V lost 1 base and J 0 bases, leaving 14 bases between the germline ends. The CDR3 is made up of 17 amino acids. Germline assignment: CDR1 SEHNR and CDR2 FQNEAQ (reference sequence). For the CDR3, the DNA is TGTGCCAGCAGCTTAGTCTATCGGGGGGCTAGCACAGATACGCAGTATTTT. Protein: CASSLVYRGASTDTQYF.

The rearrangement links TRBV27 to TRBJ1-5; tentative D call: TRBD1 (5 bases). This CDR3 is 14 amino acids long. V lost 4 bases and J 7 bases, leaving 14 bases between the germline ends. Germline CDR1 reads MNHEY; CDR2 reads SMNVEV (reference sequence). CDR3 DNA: TGTGCCAGCAGTTCGGCCGCAGGGTGGCAGCCCCAGCATTTT. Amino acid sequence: CASSSAAGWQPQHF.

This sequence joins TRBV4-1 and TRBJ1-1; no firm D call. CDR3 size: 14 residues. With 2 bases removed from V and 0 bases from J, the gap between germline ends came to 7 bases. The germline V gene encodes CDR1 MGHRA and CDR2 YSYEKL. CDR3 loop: CASSQHSMNTEAFF. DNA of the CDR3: TGCGCCAGCAGCCAACACAGCATGAACACTGAAGCTTTCTTT.

CDR3 in DNA: TGTGCCAGCAGCCTACAGGGGACTTCCCCGTATAACTATGGCTACACCTTC. This gives the protein CASSLQGTSPYNYGYTF. The V gene is TRBV7-9, the J gene TRBJ1-2; 7 bases match TRBD1. The CDR3 totals 17 residues. With 5 bases clipped from V and 1 base from J, the junction kept 13 bases outside the gene matches. Per germline, CDR1 SEHNR and CDR2 FQNEAQ (reference sequence).